The 28 T cell receptor beta chains in this list originate from one sample, sequenced in a study of T cells of healthy individuals. TCRdb recomputed calls from the 5' RACE reads with MiXCR, one row per CDR3 protein. The repertoire holds about 53,000 distinct CDR3 sequences, with roughly 14% as singletons. The receptor source for this set is a human donor in good health.

In its sample, this clonotype was seen a few times. J is TRBJ2-7 and V is TRBV18; 7 bases fit TRBD2. Germline V gene lookup returns CDR1 KGHSH and CDR2 LQKENI. The CDR3 is 16 residues long. After removal of 2 bases from V and 2 bases from J, the junction contained 9 bases not matched to a gene. CDR3 loop: CASSPATGLGTYEQYF. CDR3 nucleotide sequence: TGTGCCAGCTCACCAGCTACAGGACTAGGCACCTACGAGCAGTACTTC.

This clonotype came up a few times. J is TRBJ2-5 and V is TRBV19, with a possible D match to TRBD1 (6 bases). CDR1 LNHDA and CDR2 SQIVND come from the germline V gene (reference sequence). The CDR3 sequence is 21 residues long. Trimming took off 4 bases at V and 5 bases at J, with 35 bases between the two ends. This CDR3 reads CASSRKLVGQGLVPLMETQYF. Here the CDR3 DNA reads TGTGCCAGTAGTAGGAAGCTGGTCGGGCAGGGGTTAGTTCCCTTGATGGAGACCCAGTACTTC.

The V and J genes are TRBV28 and TRBJ1-2, with 8 bases lining up with TRBD1. Germline values: CDR1 MDHEN, CDR2 SYDVKM. V lost 9 bases and J lost 4; bases outside the gene matches: 13. CDR3 length equals 15 residues. The chain's CDR3 is CASYAGGSSTYGYTF. CDR3 bases: TGTGCCAGTTACGCAGGGGGCAGTTCCACCTATGGCTACACCTTC.

This chain joins TRBV5-1 and TRBJ2-6, with D hard to call. The CDR3 extends over 17 amino acids. From germline, CDR1 is SGHRS and CDR2 YFSETQ. Trimming left V 0 bases short and J 0 bases short, with 10 bases between. The CDR3 bases are TGCGCCAGCAGCTTGGGTCCAGTTGGCTCTGGGGCCAACGTCCTGACTTTC. Translating it yields CASSLGPVGSGANVLTF.

This sequence joins TRBV7-2 and TRBJ2-1, with D possibly TRBD2 on 6 matching bases. The CDR3 runs to 15 residues. The ends were cut back, 0 bases at V and 1 base at J, with 7 bases in the middle. From germline, CDR1 is SGHTA and CDR2 FQGNSA. CDR3 loop: CASSLAAGSYNEQFF. CDR3 nucleotide sequence: TGTGCCAGCAGCTTAGCGGCGGGGTCCTACAATGAGCAGTTCTTC.

At least ten counts were recorded for this clonotype. J is TRBJ2-6 and V is TRBV6-6, with a weak D call TRBD2 (5 bases). Trimming removed 10 bases from V and 2 bases from J, with 12 bases in between. The CDR3 is 14 residues long. Germline loops: CDR1 MNHNY, CDR2 SVGAGI (reference sequence). The CDR3 here is CATGGGTGANVLTF. Here the CDR3 DNA reads TGTGCCACCGGAGGTGGGACTGGGGCCAACGTCCTGACTTTC.

This clonotype was counted many times. The CDR3, as DNA: TGTGCCAGCAGGCCCGGGGGCCTCCGGGATTCGTCCTACGAGCAGTACTTC. It is translated as CASRPGGLRDSSYEQYF. V and J are TRBV6-2 or TRBV6-3 and TRBJ2-7; either TRBD1 or TRBD2 may supply D (6 bases each). The germline V gene has CDR1 MNHEY and CDR2 SVGEGT. The CDR3 sequence is 17 residues long. V dropped 6 bases and J dropped 1 base, with 22 bases sitting between them.

There are a few counts of this clonotype. This chain connects TRBV19 to TRBJ2-7; D is possibly TRBD1 (6 bases). The CDR3 consists of 11 residues. Germline V gives CDR1 LNHDA, CDR2 SQIVND (reference sequence). Trimming cost V 8 bases and J 3 bases, with 8 bases left between them. The CDR3 region has the DNA TGTGCCAGTGCACAGGGCTACGAGCAGTACTTC. Translated: CASAQGYEQYF.

The sample holds many counts of this clonotype. The chain carries TRBV2 and TRBJ2-7; 11 bases line up with TRBD2. The CDR3 is made up of 17 amino acids. Germline-derived CDR1 and CDR2 are SNHLY and FYNNEI. Unmatched junction bases numbered 9, after V lost 5 bases and J lost 0 bases. CDR3 DNA: TGTGCCAGCAGTATCTTGGCGCTAGCGGGAGGCTCCTACGAGCAGTACTTC. Its translation: CASSILALAGGSYEQYF.

This clonotype turned up a few times. The chain has TRBV6-1 and TRBJ1-5; tentative D call: TRBD1 (6 bases). The CDR3 runs 14 residues. The germline V and J ends were trimmed by 4 bases and 4 bases, with 11 bases remaining between them. Germline CDR1 is MNHNS and CDR2 is SASEGT. CDR3 nucleotides: TGTGCCAGCAGTGCTAAGGACAGAAATCAGCCCCAGCATTTT. The encoded protein is CASSAKDRNQPQHF.

This clonotype was detected ten times or more. The chain has TRBV12-3 or TRBV12-4 and TRBJ1-1; no firm D call. Trimming cost V 3 bases and J 1 base, with 9 bases left between them. This CDR3 has 14 amino acids. This CDR3 is CASSFEAGNTEAFF. Written as DNA, the CDR3 is TGTGCCAGCAGTTTCGAGGCAGGGAACACTGAAGCTTTCTTT.

The chain links TRBV18 to TRBJ2-1; D might be TRBD1 (5 bases). Germline V gene lookup returns CDR1 KGHSH and CDR2 LQKENI. The CDR3 spans 14 residues. V was cut by 2 bases and J by 8 bases, with 13 bases left in between. The CDR3 nucleotides read TGTGCCAGCTCACCAGGGGCCCGGTGGGATGAGCAGTTCTTC. Amino acids: CASSPGARWDEQFF.

In this sample, this clonotype turned up a few times. V is TRBV7-2 and J is TRBJ2-5; 8 nucleotides match TRBD1. Losses at the gene ends were 5 bases for V and 5 bases for J; bases not matched to a gene: 13. The length of the CDR3 is 16 residues. Germline V gene data show CDR1 as SGHTA and CDR2 as FQGNSA. CDR3 in amino acids: CASSRTGWGLAETQYF. The CDR3 coding sequence is TGTGCCAGCAGCCGGACAGGGTGGGGACTTGCGGAGACCCAGTACTTC. Using reference TRBV7-2 and TRBJ2-5 for the parts outside the CDR3, the full variable domain is GAGVSQSPSNKVTEKGKDVELRCDPISGHTALYWYRQSLGQGLEFLIYFQGNSAPDKSGLPSDRFSAERTGGSVSTLTIQRTQQEDSAVYLCASSRTGWGLAETQYFGPGTRLLVL.

This clonotype was detected many times. The chain employs TRBV6-2 or TRBV6-3 and TRBJ2-6, with 8 bases aligning to TRBD1. The CDR3 consists of 13 residues. The germline V gene encodes CDR1 MNHEY and CDR2 SVGEGT. V trimming: 6 bases; J trimming: 11 bases; junction bases outside the gene matches: 6. This CDR3 reads CASSGGTGYVLTF. The CDR3 DNA reads TGTGCCAGCAGCGGCGGGACAGGCTACGTCCTGACTTTC.

Many counts were recorded for this clonotype. V gene TRBV4-3 combines with J gene TRBJ1-1; TRBD1 agrees at 8 bases. J was trimmed by 5 bases and V by 1 base; bases with no gene match: 3. Germline CDR1 is LGHNA and CDR2 is YSLEER. The CDR3 totals 14 residues. CDR3 in amino acids: CASSQGTGQTEAFF. The DNA for the CDR3 is TGCGCCAGCAGCCAAGGGACAGGGCAAACTGAAGCTTTCTTT.

The chain joins TRBV30 to TRBJ1-6; D is possibly TRBD1 (5 bases). From germline, CDR1 is GTSNPN and CDR2 SVGIG (reference sequence). Trimming left V 5 bases short and J 6 bases short, with 11 bases between. The CDR3 extends over 13 amino acids. CDR3 in DNA: TGTGCCTGGCTCTCAGGGAGTAATTCACCCCTCCACTTT. This codes for CAWLSGSNSPLHF.

V is TRBV7-9 and J is TRBJ1-1; 9 nucleotides align to TRBD1. V lost 7 bases, J lost 10 bases, and 19 bases stayed unmatched. The CDR3 covers 16 residues. CDR1 and CDR2 (germline): SEHNR, FQNEAQ (reference sequence). DNA for the CDR3: TGTGCCAGCATCCCGACGACAGGGGGGAGTAAAGAGGGAGCTTTCTTT. Amino acids: CASIPTTGGSKEGAFF.

The chain employs TRBV20-1 and TRBJ2-3; TRBD2 agrees at 10 bases. Looked up from germline, CDR1 is DFQATT and CDR2 is SNEGSKA (reference sequence). The ends lost 5 bases at V and 4 bases at J; junction bases unmatched: 9. The CDR3 spans 15 residues. The CDR3 spells CSALRTSGNADTQYF. CDR3 coding DNA: TGCAGTGCTCTCCGCACTAGCGGGAACGCAGATACGCAGTATTTT.

This clonotype was counted many times. V and J are TRBV28 and TRBJ2-5, with D possibly TRBD1 on 6 matching bases. Germline V gene lookup returns CDR1 MDHEN and CDR2 SYDVKM. The CDR3 runs 15 residues. V lost 1 base and J lost 1, with 10 bases in between. CDR3 nucleotides: TGTGCCAGCAGTTTATCCCAGGACAGCCAAGAGACCCAGTACTTC. Translation: CASSLSQDSQETQYF.

This clonotype was observed a handful of times. For the CDR3, the DNA is TGTGCCAGCAGCGCGGGTCCGGGTAATAAACAAGAGACCCAGTACTTC. Its translation is CASSAGPGNKQETQYF. This chain links TRBV9 with TRBJ2-5; D call uncertain. Germline V gene data show CDR1 as SGDLS and CDR2 as YYNGEE. CDR3 length: 16 amino acids. V shed 3 bases and J shed 2 bases, with 17 bases lying between them.

This clonotype was seen many times. The J gene is TRBJ1-5, the V gene TRBV7-2, with 7 bases aligning to TRBD1. The J segment lost 7 bases and the V segment lost 5 bases, leaving 11 bases of the junction unmatched. CDR3 length: 15 amino acids. In germline, CDR1 is SGHTA, CDR2 FQGNSA. For the CDR3, the DNA is TGTGCCAGCAGCCCGGGCGTGAAGGGGGCCCAGCCCCAGCATTTT. This encodes CASSPGVKGAQPQHF. Full variable domain (remainder filled in from reference TRBV7-2 and TRBJ1-5): GAGVSQSPSNKVTEKGKDVELRCDPISGHTALYWYRQSLGQGLEFLIYFQGNSAPDKSGLPSDRFSAERTGGSVSTLTIQRTQQEDSAVYLCASSPGVKGAQPQHFGDGTRLSIL.

This clonotype was recorded many times. An end of the junction differs from the germline gene, which may be a read error. The chain combines TRBV29-1 with TRBJ2-5, with 11 bases matching TRBD2. CDR1 is SQVTM, CDR2 ANQGSEA, per germline. The CDR3 has 14 residues. CDR3 in DNA: TGTAGCGTTGGTAGCGGGAGGGCCGGGGAGACCCAGTACTTC. Protein sequence: CSVGSGRAGETQYF.

This clonotype was seen a few times. The V gene is TRBV7-9, the J gene TRBJ1-1; the D gene is possibly TRBD1 (5 bases). This CDR3 has 15 residues. V lost 2 bases and J lost 2, with 12 bases in between. Germline values: CDR1 SEHNR, CDR2 FQNEAQ (reference sequence). CDR3 sequence reads: CASSLRARANTEAFF. CDR3 DNA sequence: TGTGCCAGCAGCTTAAGGGCCAGGGCCAACACTGAAGCTTTCTTT.

This clonotype appeared many times. J is TRBJ2-7 and V is TRBV30, with a tentative D call TRBD1 (6 bases). The germline CDR1 and CDR2 sequences are GTSNPN and SVGIG (reference sequence). V was shortened by 1 base and J by 4 bases, with 11 bases between the two germline ends. This CDR3 region has 13 residues. This CDR3 reads CAWSGGHGYEQYF. For the CDR3, the DNA is TGTGCCTGGAGTGGGGGGCACGGGTACGAGCAGTACTTC.

This clonotype occurred many times. The chain links TRBV12-3 or TRBV12-4 to TRBJ2-7, with no clear D. The germline V and J ends were trimmed by 3 bases and 2 bases, with 8 bases remaining between them. The CDR3 totals 13 residues. The CDR3 bases are TGTGCCAGCAGTTTCGGCCGGGCCTACGAGCAGTACTTC. Translating it yields CASSFGRAYEQYF.

V usage is TRBV20-1 and J usage is TRBJ2-3; the D gene could be TRBD1 or TRBD2 (6 bases each). This CDR3 contains 16 residues. CDR1 and CDR2 (germline): DFQATT, SNEGSKA (reference sequence). Trimming cost V 0 bases and J 1 base, with 14 bases left between them. Here the CDR3 reads CSARDAKGEGTDTQYF. For the CDR3, the DNA is TGCAGTGCTAGAGATGCTAAGGGGGAGGGCACAGATACGCAGTATTTT.

This clonotype has a handful of counts. This rearrangement joins TRBV7-8 to TRBJ2-7; TRBD1 or TRBD2 may be the D gene (5 bases each). The CDR3 has 14 amino acids. Germline V gene data show CDR1 as SGHVS and CDR2 as FQNEAQ. V dropped 3 bases and J dropped 7 bases, with 16 bases sitting between them. This chain's CDR3 is CASSFRDRGWEQYF. CDR3 sequence (DNA): TGTGCCAGCAGCTTCCGGGACCGAGGATGGGAGCAGTACTTC.

This clonotype was counted a few times. The genes are TRBV2 and TRBJ1-4, with 7 nucleotides matching TRBD1. Germline lookup yields CDR1 SNHLY and CDR2 FYNNEI. The CDR3 length is 14 residues. V was pared by 7 bases and J by 5 bases, with 7 bases of the junction left unmatched. In nucleotides, the CDR3 is TGTGCCAGCATAAAGGGACAGAGCAATGAAAAACTGTTTTTT. This codes for CASIKGQSNEKLFF.